This TCR beta chain was obtained from a study of T cells in Graves' hyperthyroidism and ophthalmopathy. PBMCs were derived from approximately 10 ml fresh peripheral blood. This clonotype was picked up one time. What it binds is unknown. RNA transcripts were the template for amplifying TCR beta CDR3 regions. TCR CDR3 underwent first-round RT-PCR with the HTBI primer set. MiXCR, run by TCRdb on the multiplex PCR reads, gives a single entry per CDR3 protein. The sample yields roughly 500,000 distinct CDR3 sequences, about 14% seen once. Study-wide results and limits: Ophthalmopathy was distinguished from stable hyperthyroidism by 13 V-J signatures.

Input material: blood. The sequence was obtained from a woman under 40 with Graves' hyperthyroidism that later progressed to Graves' ophthalmopathy.

The CDR3 sequence is CASSFRTDAGNRNQPQHF. Here the CDR3 DNA reads TGTGCCAGCAGTTTCAGGACCGATGCAGGGAATCGCAATCAGCCCCAGCATTTT. The chain is built from TRBV12-3 or TRBV12-4 and TRBJ1-5; D might be TRBD1 (5 bases). V was cut by 3 bases and J by 2 bases, with 20 bases left in between. This CDR3 is built from 18 residues.